The subject of this entry is one T cell receptor beta chain. Its antigen is as yet unknown. The sample is drawn from a study of post-analysis software for immune sequencing data. Across the whole study: Disease trajectories encompassed relapsing-remitting, secondary progressive and progressive-relapsing multiple sclerosis. Study-wide results and caveats: Relative to controls, patients with multiple sclerosis showed significantly lower normalized Chao1 diversity. Comparison of patients with controls showed about 5 TRBV segments more frequent in patients, TRBV5-6, TRBV5-1 and TRBV20-1 among them.

V was shortened by 5 bases and J by 1 base, with 17 bases between the two germline ends. Germline loops: CDR1 MNHNY, CDR2 SVGAGI (reference sequence). The CDR3 covers 16 residues. Unique molecular identifiers tagged the TCR beta cDNA libraries. With about 0.95 to 11 million T cells as the source, approximately 500,000 cDNA molecules resulted. TCRdb recomputed calls from the PCR reads with MiXCR, one row per CDR3 protein. This table has about 540,000 distinct CDR3 sequences, under 40% appearing once. The sequenced sample was blood. The source is a girl aged 2-17 years with multiple sclerosis. The chain recombines TRBV6-6 with TRBJ1-1; D unclear. CDR3 sequence: CASSQFSAHPNTEAFF. CDR3 nucleotides: TGTGCCAGCAGTCAGTTTTCAGCGCACCCGAACACTGAAGCTTTCTTT.